What follows are 19 T cell receptor beta chains derived from one specimen sequenced in a study of shared clonotypes between healthy human individuals. Sequenced by immunoSEQ multiplex PCR; TCRdb stores in-frame clones only, minus some. The sample includes hundreds of thousands of clones, 76% seen only once; the top ten take about an eighth. Material: PBMCs. Every receptor here comes from a woman in her thirties or forties in good health. Some clones in this sample may be carry-over from other donors' samples.

This chain joins TRBV6-1 and TRBJ2-3; 10 bases are a match to TRBD2. CDR1 and CDR2 from the germline V gene are MNHNS and SASEGT. J gave up 5 bases and V 3 bases, and 8 bases lay outside the gene matches. The CDR3 runs to 16 residues. The CDR3 DNA reads as TGTGCCAGCAGTGAGGAGAGCGGGAGGGCCGGAGATACGCAGTATTTT. It specifies CASSEESGRAGDTQYF.

The chain is built from TRBV5-4 and TRBJ2-7, with TRBD1 identical over 8 bases. The CDR3 is made up of 12 amino acids. Germline CDR1 reads SGHNT; CDR2 reads YYREEE (reference sequence). V lost 4 bases, J lost 4 bases, and 1 base stayed unmatched. The CDR3 nucleotides read TGTGCCAGCAGCCACAGGGGGTACGAGCAGTACTTC. Translating it yields CASSHRGYEQYF.

The chain is built from TRBV2 and TRBJ2-5; TRBD2 matches 13 bases. The J call could be wrong; TRBJ2-7 is a better fit for the DNA end. The CDR3 is 15 amino acids. Germline CDR1 and CDR2: SNHLY and FYNNEI. CDR3 protein: CASRLLAGGTYEQYF. As DNA, the CDR3 is TGTGCCAGCAGACTACTAGCGGGAGGGACCTACGAGCAGTACTTC.

The chain has TRBV10-3 and TRBJ2-2; TRBD2 aligns across 9 bases. The germline V gene encodes CDR1 ENHRY and CDR2 SYGVKD. The CDR3 length is 15 residues. Trimming removed 4 bases from V and 7 bases from J; junction bases left unmatched: 7. CDR3 nucleotide sequence: TGTGCCATCAGTGTCGGGCGGGAGGGCGTCGGGGAGCTGTTTTTT. Encoded protein: CAISVGREGVGELFF.

The V gene is TRBV11-2, the J gene TRBJ2-3; D unresolved. Germline assignment: CDR1 SGHAT and CDR2 FQNNGV. Trimming shortened V by 0 bases and J by 2 bases, and 3 bases separated the two germline ends. This CDR3 comprises 13 residues. CDR3 in DNA: TGTGCCAGCAGCTTAGATTACACAGATACGCAGTATTTT. This sequence encodes CASSLDYTDTQYF.

V and J are TRBV10-3 and TRBJ2-3; 7 nucleotides align to TRBD1. The CDR3 sequence is 15 residues long. After removal of 10 bases from V and 2 bases from J, the junction contained 12 bases not matched to a gene. Germline-derived CDR1 and CDR2 are ENHRY and SYGVKD. The chain's CDR3 is CATRSGTVNTDTQYF. The CDR3 DNA sequence: TGTGCCACCAGGTCCGGGACAGTGAACACAGATACGCAGTATTTT.

V usage is TRBV2 and J usage is TRBJ1-5, with 8 bases fitting TRBD1. Germline trimming cut 0 bases from V and 5 bases from J; bases unmatched to any gene: 3. This CDR3 comprises 15 residues. CDR1 is SNHLY and CDR2 is FYNNEI in the germline V gene. CDR3 protein: CASSEAGQGDQPQHF. The CDR3 nucleotides are TGTGCCAGCAGTGAAGCCGGACAGGGCGATCAGCCCCAGCATTTT. Filled out from reference TRBV2 and TRBJ1-5, the complete variable domain reads EPEVTQTPSHQVTQMGQEVILRCVPISNHLYFYWYRQILGQKVEFLVSFYNNEISEKSEIFDDQFSVERPDGSNFTLKIRSTKLEDSAMYFCASSEAGQGDQPQHFGDGTRLSIL.

The chain links TRBV9 to TRBJ1-3; D is ambiguous. The ends were cut back, 1 base at V and 4 bases at J, with 9 bases in the middle. The germline V gene has CDR1 SGDLS and CDR2 YYNGEE. This CDR3 spans 14 amino acids. DNA of the CDR3: TGTGCCAGCAGCGTACTGGGTTCGGGAAACACCATATATTTT. It translates to CASSVLGSGNTIYF.

V gene TRBV27 combines with J gene TRBJ1-2, with TRBD1 as a possible D gene (6 bases). The CDR3 contains 13 residues. Per germline, CDR1 MNHEY and CDR2 SMNVEV (reference sequence). The V end lost 10 bases, the J end lost 8 bases, and 20 bases lay between the germline ends. CDR3: CATRTARLGGYTF. The CDR3 DNA is TGTGCCACCCGGACAGCACGACTAGGCGGCTACACCTTC.

On this clone itself: Distinct nucleotide sequences in the sample also encode this CDR3. This rearrangement joins TRBV19 to TRBJ1-4; D gene unclear. The germline V and J ends were trimmed by 5 bases and 6 bases, with 16 bases remaining between them. Germline CDR1 and CDR2: LNHDA and SQIVND (reference sequence). The CDR3 sequence is 15 residues long. The CDR3 DNA reads TGTGCCAGTAGTCCCCGACGGCCTGGGGATGAAAAACTGTTTTTT. Protein sequence: CASSPRRPGDEKLFF.

Note on this clone: A single base separates this from a much larger clone, so it may be a read error. The chain links TRBV4-2 to TRBJ1-4, with a tentative D call TRBD1 (6 bases). CDR3 length: 14 residues. The V gene's germline CDR1 is LGHNA and CDR2 YNFKEQ. For the CDR3, the DNA is TGTGTCAGCAGTCCACAGGGCAGCGGTGAAAAACTGTTTTTT. It translates to CVSSPQGSGEKLFF.

The CDR3 spells CASSPTEGANVLTF. Here the CDR3 DNA reads TGCGCCAGCAGCCCAACGGAAGGGGCCAACGTCCTGACTTTC. The gene calls are TRBV4-3 and TRBJ2-6; no definite D call. CDR3 length: 14 amino acids. Germline assignment: CDR1 LGHNA and CDR2 YSLEER. The V end lost 4 bases, the J end lost 4 bases, and 8 bases lay between the germline ends.

This chain connects TRBV7-2 to TRBJ2-7; 7 nucleotides agree with TRBD2. The CDR3 totals 15 residues. The germline V gene has CDR1 SGHTA and CDR2 FQGNSA. Unmatched junction bases numbered 8, after V lost 3 bases and J lost 3 bases. The chain's CDR3 is CASSLYPGGVYEQYF. In DNA, the CDR3 is TGTGCCAGCAGCTTGTATCCGGGAGGAGTCTACGAGCAGTACTTC.

The V gene is TRBV19, the J gene TRBJ2-7; TRBD2 matches at 11 bases. The germline gives CDR1 LNHDA, CDR2 SQIVND (reference sequence). Trimming cost V 5 bases and J 7 bases; bases outside gene matches: 10. The CDR3 consists of 15 residues. The CDR3 region is CASSPGLAEGREQYF. CDR3 DNA sequence: TGTGCCAGTAGTCCGGGACTAGCGGAGGGGCGGGAGCAGTACTTC.

Of note for this clone: A far larger clone is off by one base, so a read error is likely. Other DNA sequences in this specimen translate into the identical CDR3. The chain joins TRBV30 to TRBJ2-2; D is perhaps TRBD2 (6 bases). In germline, CDR1 is GTSNPN, CDR2 SVGIG (reference sequence). Trimming removed 2 bases from V and 8 bases from J, with 12 bases in between. The CDR3 is 13 amino acids. DNA of the CDR3: TGTGCCTGGAGTATCAGGGAGGTGGGGGAGCTGTTTTTT. Its protein is CAWSIREVGELFF.

This clone was seen repeatedly, ten times or more. The sample holds other DNA sequences that translate to the same CDR3. The chain is built from TRBV10-3 and TRBJ2-7; D remains ambiguous. The CDR3 has 11 amino acids. V was cut by 2 bases and J by 5 bases, with 4 bases left in between. Germline values: CDR1 ENHRY, CDR2 SYGVKD. CDR3 sequence: CAISESDEQYF. The CDR3 DNA follows: TGTGCCATCAGTGAGAGCGACGAGCAGTACTTC.

The V call is TRBV27, the J call TRBJ2-7; D is undetermined. CDR1 and CDR2 from the germline V gene are MNHEY and SMNVEV (reference sequence). Trimming pared 2 bases from V and 3 bases from J, leaving 14 bases between. CDR3 size: 15 residues. CDR3 region: CASSLVSGKYYEQYF. DNA for the CDR3: TGTGCCAGCAGTTTAGTGTCCGGAAAGTACTACGAGCAGTACTTC.

This chain uses TRBV30 with TRBJ2-7; D assignment may be TRBD1 or TRBD2 (5 bases each). The germline gives CDR1 GTSNPN, CDR2 SVGIG (reference sequence). Between the trimmed V and J ends, which lost 0 bases and 6 bases, there was a span of 18 bases. The CDR3 consists of 15 residues. This CDR3 reads CAWSVVLSRGREQYF. The CDR3 DNA follows: TGTGCCTGGAGTGTAGTTTTGAGTAGGGGACGCGAGCAGTACTTC.

Only a few counts were recorded for this clone. V gene TRBV6-1 combines with J gene TRBJ2-5; unclear D gene. Germline values: CDR1 MNHNS, CDR2 SASEGT. The CDR3 consists of 11 residues. V was pared by 1 base and J by 5 bases, with 2 bases between. In DNA, the CDR3 is TGTGCCAGCAGTGAAGTTGAGACCCAGTACTTC. It specifies CASSEVETQYF.